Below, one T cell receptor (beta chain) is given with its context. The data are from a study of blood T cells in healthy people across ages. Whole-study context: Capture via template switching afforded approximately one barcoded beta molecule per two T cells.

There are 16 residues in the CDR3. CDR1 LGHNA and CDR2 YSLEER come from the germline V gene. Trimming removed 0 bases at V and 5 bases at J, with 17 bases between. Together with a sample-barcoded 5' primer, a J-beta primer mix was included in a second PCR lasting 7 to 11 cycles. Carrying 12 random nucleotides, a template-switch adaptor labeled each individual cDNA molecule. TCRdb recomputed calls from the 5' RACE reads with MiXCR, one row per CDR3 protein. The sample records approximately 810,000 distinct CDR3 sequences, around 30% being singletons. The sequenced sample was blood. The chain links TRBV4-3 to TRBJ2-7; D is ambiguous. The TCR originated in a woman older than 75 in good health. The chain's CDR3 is CASSQEARSSYNEQYF. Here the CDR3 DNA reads TGCGCCAGCAGCCAAGAAGCTCGGAGCTCCTACAACGAGCAGTACTTC.